The 27 T cell receptor beta chains listed next were all sequenced from one sample in a study of human T cells and chemical hapten exposure. TCRdb fed the RACE reads into MiXCR, producing one record per CDR3 protein. The sample yields 35,000 to 50,000 distinct CDR3 sequences, approximately 13% seen once. Time point defined: pre-sensitization, week 0. Treatment meaning: therapeutic diphenylcyclopropenone sensitization with weekly scalp DPC. Material: whole blood, obtained in connection with sensitization to the hapten diphenylcyclopropenone (DPC). These TCRs come from a woman in her 30s with alopecia areata. Some clones in this sample may be carry-over from other donors' samples.

This clonotype was counted ten times or more. This chain uses TRBV4-3 with TRBJ2-2; TRBD2 might be the D (5 bases). With 0 bases removed from V and 6 bases from J, the gap between germline ends came to 8 bases. Germline V lookup: CDR1 LGHNA, CDR2 YSLEER. The CDR3 totals 14 residues. CDR3 sequence reads: CASSQDTRAGELFF. The CDR3 DNA reads as TGCGCCAGCAGCCAAGATACGCGGGCCGGGGAGCTGTTTTTT.

In its sample, this clonotype was seen many times. The V gene is TRBV20-1, the J gene TRBJ2-7; TRBD1 aligns across 7 bases. With 6 bases clipped from V and 5 bases from J, the junction kept 16 bases outside the gene matches. The V gene's germline CDR1 is DFQATT and CDR2 SNEGSKA (reference sequence). There are 15 residues in the CDR3. DNA of the CDR3: TGCAGTGCGATGGGACAGTCGCGCGGCCGGGACGAGCAGTACTTC. This sequence encodes CSAMGQSRGRDEQYF.

The rearrangement joins TRBV2 to TRBJ2-1, with D maybe TRBD2 (5 bases). Germline CDR1 SNHLY, CDR2 FYNNEI. With 3 bases removed from V and 6 bases from J, the gap between germline ends came to 18 bases. The CDR3 length is 16 residues. This CDR3 is CASSDFRSPEGNEQFF. CDR3 nucleotides: TGTGCCAGCAGTGATTTTCGTTCACCCGAGGGCAATGAGCAGTTCTTC. Based on the CDR3 plus reference TRBV2 and TRBJ2-1, the full variable domain is EPEVTQTPSHQVTQMGQEVILRCVPISNHLYFYWYRQILGQKVEFLVSFYNNEISEKSEIFDDQFSVERPDGSNFTLKIRSTKLEDSAMYFCASSDFRSPEGNEQFFGPGTRLTVL.

This clonotype was counted at least ten times. The chain has TRBV12-3 or TRBV12-4 and TRBJ2-1, with no clear D. V was pared by 2 bases and J by 7 bases, with 12 bases between. The CDR3 is 14 residues long. CDR3 region: CASSLSQVENEQFF. Here the CDR3 DNA reads TGTGCCAGCAGTTTAAGTCAGGTAGAGAATGAGCAGTTCTTC.

This clonotype was seen a handful of times. DNA of the CDR3: TGCAGCGTTGTCGGGGGAGTGGACACCGGGGAGCTGTTTTTT. Amino acid sequence: CSVVGGVDTGELFF. The gene calls are TRBV29-1 and TRBJ2-2, with D possibly being TRBD2 (6 bases). V was shortened by 4 bases and J by 3 bases, with 12 bases between the two germline ends. CDR3 size: 14 residues. Germline-derived CDR1 and CDR2 are SQVTM and ANQGSEA.

The table lists this clonotype with many counts. This chain links TRBV6-1 with TRBJ1-6; no clear D. The germline V and J ends were trimmed by 2 bases and 6 bases, with 8 bases remaining between them. The CDR3 consists of 14 residues. Germline loops: CDR1 MNHNS, CDR2 SASEGT. CDR3 nucleotides: TGTGCCAGCAGTGAAATGAACCGTAATTCACCCCTCCACTTT. Its protein product is CASSEMNRNSPLHF.

This clonotype came up many times. The rearrangement uses TRBV7-2 and TRBJ1-1, with D possibly being TRBD1 (5 bases). V lost 1 base and J 3 bases, leaving 6 bases between the germline ends. Germline V CDR1 and CDR2: SGHTA, FQGNSA. The CDR3 extends over 13 amino acids. Written as DNA, the CDR3 is TGTGCCAGCAGCTTAGGACAGCACACTGAAGCTTTCTTT. Translation: CASSLGQHTEAFF.

The chain employs TRBV10-3 and TRBJ2-1; perhaps D is TRBD1 or TRBD2 (5 bases each). CDR1 and CDR2 from the germline V gene are ENHRY and SYGVKD. Trimming took 10 bases from V and 4 from J, leaving 14 bases between them. This CDR3 region has 13 residues. CDR3 residues: CATGRDPYNEQFF. The DNA for the CDR3 is TGTGCCACCGGAAGGGACCCTTACAATGAGCAGTTCTTC.

This clonotype was picked up many times. The rearrangement links TRBV29-1 to TRBJ2-7, with 12 bases fitting TRBD2. Germline CDR1 SQVTM, CDR2 ANQGSEA. Unmatched junction bases numbered 11, after V lost 4 bases and J lost 4 bases. This CDR3 spans 16 amino acids. This CDR3 reads CSVGNALGLAGYEQYF. In DNA, the CDR3 is TGCAGCGTTGGGAACGCTCTTGGACTAGCGGGATACGAGCAGTACTTC.

Ten or more counts support this clonotype. The rearrangement joins TRBV5-1 to TRBJ2-5, with D unclear. CDR3 size: 12 residues. Germline V CDR1 and CDR2: SGHRS, YFSETQ. Trimming cost V 4 bases and J 4 bases, with 8 bases left between them. CDR3: CASSLRAETQYF. CDR3 DNA: TGCGCCAGCAGCCTTAGGGCAGAGACCCAGTACTTC.

This clonotype has a count of ten or more. The V gene is TRBV7-3, the J gene TRBJ2-1, with D maybe TRBD1 (5 bases). Germline CDR1 SGHTA, CDR2 FQGTGA. Deletions cut 5 bases from V and 0 bases from J, with 17 bases between. CDR3 length: 17 residues. The DNA of the CDR3 is TGTGCCAGCAGCCTGGGGTCGAGGACAAGCTCCTACAATGAGCAGTTCTTC. It codes for CASSLGSRTSSYNEQFF.

The chain links TRBV19 to TRBJ2-1; D is unclear. CDR1 and CDR2 (germline): LNHDA, SQIVND (reference sequence). Between the trimmed V and J ends, which lost 4 bases and 6 bases, there was a span of 16 bases. The CDR3 runs 15 residues. The CDR3 loop reads CASSRALGLFNEQFF. Here the CDR3 DNA reads TGTGCCAGTAGTAGAGCGTTAGGCCTTTTCAATGAGCAGTTCTTC.

A remark on this clonotype: Being one base from a much bigger clone, this may be a read error. The CDR3: CASRPAGTTILEQYF. The CDR3 DNA reads as TGTGCCAGCAGACCGGCAGGGACGACGATCCTTGAGCAGTACTTC. This rearrangement joins TRBV9 to TRBJ2-7; TRBD1 or TRBD2 may be the D gene (5 bases each). V was cut by 5 bases and J by 7 bases, with 22 bases left in between. CDR3 length: 15 amino acids. CDR1 is SGDLS and CDR2 is YYNGEE in the germline V gene.

This clonotype is labeled medium-sized (0.01 to 0.1%). The CDR3 DNA reads as TGTGCCAGCACCACGCAGAGCTCCTACGAGCAGTACTTC. Encoded protein: CASTTQSSYEQYF. The V call is TRBV6-1, the J call TRBJ2-7, with unresolved D. The V and J ends lost 7 bases and 0 bases respectively, with 10 bases between them. The CDR3 extends over 13 amino acids. Germline loops: CDR1 MNHNS, CDR2 SASEGT.

This clonotype was observed many times. The rearrangement links TRBV29-1 to TRBJ2-5; the D gene is possibly TRBD1 (5 bases). The V and J ends lost 6 bases and 4 bases respectively, with 18 bases between them. The CDR3 spans 14 residues. Germline CDR1 SQVTM, CDR2 ANQGSEA. The CDR3 protein is CSVDLTGTGETQYF. The CDR3 DNA reads as TGCAGCGTCGACCTTACAGGTACCGGAGAGACCCAGTACTTC.

This rearrangement joins TRBV9 to TRBJ1-1, with 9 bases matching TRBD1. Germline V gene sequence: CDR1 SGDLS, CDR2 YYNGEE. This CDR3 has 12 residues. V was pared by 4 bases and J by 7 bases, with 2 bases of the junction left unmatched. CDR3 amino acids: CASSRGQGEAFF. In nucleotides, the CDR3 is TGTGCCAGCAGCAGGGGACAGGGTGAAGCTTTCTTT.

By its share, this clonotype is medium-sized. The rearrangement joins TRBV7-3 to TRBJ2-3, with 15 bases matching TRBD2. The CDR3 spans 17 residues. Losses at the gene ends were 4 bases for V and 6 bases for J; bases not matched to a gene: 8. Germline CDR1 reads SGHTA; CDR2 reads FQGTGA. The CDR3 coding sequence is TGTGCCAGCAGCTCCGGACTAGCGGGAGGGCCGTTGGATACGCAGTATTTT. Residues: CASSSGLAGGPLDTQYF.

Comment on this clonotype: At one end, the junction sequence differs from germline, possibly due to a read error. The V gene is TRBV5-1, the J gene TRBJ1-2; perhaps TRBD1 as D (6 bases). The germline CDR1 and CDR2 sequences are SGHRS and YFSETQ. The CDR3 length is 15 residues. CDR3 in DNA: TGCGCCAGCAGCCGACGATCTACCAAGGTCCGGGACAACGCCTTC. Translated: CASSRRSTKVRDNAF.

This clonotype was seen only a few times. The chain joins TRBV28 to TRBJ2-2; D is undetermined. Trimming shortened V by 5 bases and J by 7 bases, and 8 bases separated the two germline ends. This CDR3 is built from 12 residues. Germline V lookup: CDR1 MDHEN, CDR2 SYDVKM. The CDR3 nucleotides are TGTGCCAGCAGTCTGTGGAACGGGGAGCTGTTTTTT. It codes for CASSLWNGELFF.

The table lists this clonotype with a few counts. V usage is TRBV20-1 and J usage is TRBJ2-1, with TRBD2 matching over 11 bases. CDR1 is DFQATT, CDR2 SNEGSKA, per germline (reference sequence). The CDR3 is 14 amino acids. The junction had 3 bases not matched to a gene; V was cut back by 5 bases and J by 3 bases. DNA of the CDR3: TGCAGTGCTGTTAGCGGGAGGGTCTACAATGAGCAGTTCTTC. This sequence encodes CSAVSGRVYNEQFF.

This clonotype was counted between two and nine times. The chain combines TRBV6-6 with TRBJ2-1, with D possibly called TRBD1 or TRBD2 (7 bases each). Trimming took 8 bases from V and 5 from J, leaving 19 bases between them. Germline V gene sequence: CDR1 MNHNY, CDR2 SVGAGI (reference sequence). CDR3 length: 15 residues. CDR3 nucleotides: TGTGCCAGCCACAAAGGGAGGGGGCGGGACAATGAGCAGTTCTTC. Encoded protein: CASHKGRGRDNEQFF.

The V gene is TRBV20-1, the J gene TRBJ2-5; 7 nucleotides agree with TRBD2. Germline CDR1 DFQATT, CDR2 SNEGSKA (reference sequence). This CDR3 is 14 amino acids long. CDR3 loop: CRGRAGVGRETQYF. DNA of the CDR3: TGCAGGGGGCGGGCGGGAGTAGGTCGTGAGACCCAGTACTTC.

This chain joins TRBV6-2 or TRBV6-3 and TRBJ2-5; D unclear. V gave up 6 bases and J gave up 2 bases, with 13 bases separating them. The V gene's germline CDR1 is MNHEY and CDR2 SVGEGT. This CDR3 spans 14 amino acids. The CDR3 nucleotides are TGTGCCAGCAGCAACCCATACCTTCAAGAGACCCAGTACTTC. It specifies CASSNPYLQETQYF.

This sequence joins TRBV20-1 and TRBJ2-7, with TRBD2 matching over 8 bases. With V trimmed by 2 bases and J by 2 bases, 2 bases remained unmatched. Germline values: CDR1 DFQATT, CDR2 SNEGSKA (reference sequence). The CDR3 is 13 residues long. The CDR3: CSARLSGAYEQYF. CDR3 bases: TGCAGTGCTAGACTTAGCGGGGCCTACGAGCAGTACTTC.

In this sample, this clonotype turned up a few times. The genes are TRBV7-9 and TRBJ2-3; TRBD2 matches 11 bases. The CDR3 sequence is 15 residues long. In germline, CDR1 is SEHNR, CDR2 FQNEAQ (reference sequence). With V trimmed by 5 bases and J by 2 bases, 3 bases remained unmatched. The CDR3 bases are TGTGCCAGCAGCCTGACTAGCGGGACCACAGATACGCAGTATTTT. It specifies CASSLTSGTTDTQYF.

The sample holds many counts of this clonotype. The chain uses TRBV11-3 and TRBJ2-7, with a possible D match to TRBD1 (5 bases). V lost 3 bases and J lost 0, with 6 bases in between. The CDR3 spans 13 residues. Germline CDR1 SGHNT, CDR2 YENEEA. The chain's CDR3 is CASSLTDSYEQYF. CDR3 nucleotide sequence: TGTGCCAGCAGCTTGACAGACTCCTACGAGCAGTACTTC. Full variable domain (rest looked up from reference TRBV11-3 and TRBJ2-7): EAGVVQSPRYKIIEKKQPVAFWCNPISGHNTLYWYLQNLGQGPELLIRYENEEAVDDSQLPKDRFSAERLKGVDSTLKIQPAELGDSAVYLCASSLTDSYEQYFGPGTRLTVT.

This clonotype has ten or more counts. The chain employs TRBV30 and TRBJ1-1; D unclear. Germline CDR1 is GTSNPN and CDR2 is SVGIG (reference sequence). The CDR3 contains 11 residues. With 4 bases removed from V and 4 bases from J, the gap between germline ends came to 7 bases. The CDR3 DNA is TGTGCCTGGACAGTTGGCACTGAAGCTTTCTTT. Residues: CAWTVGTEAFF.